This T cell receptor beta chain appears in the sequencing data of a study of blood T cell repertoires in COVID-19. Sequencing was performed with immunoSEQ multiplex PCR; in TCRdb, only in-frame clones are kept and a portion is missing. The sample holds a few hundred thousand clones, 80% to 90% seen once. Sequenced input: PBMCs or T cells enriched from blood (not recorded which). The source is a man under 40 who had recovered from COVID-19.

The CDR3 bases are TGTGCCACCAGTGACTCTAACACTAATGAAAAACTGTTTTTT. This translates into CATSDSNTNEKLFF. V is TRBV24-1 and J is TRBJ1-4, with no clear D. The V and J ends lost 4 bases and 2 bases respectively, with 7 bases between them. The CDR3 loop spans 14 amino acids. Germline assignment: CDR1 KGHDR and CDR2 SFDVKD.